The 9 T cell receptor beta chains reported below all come from one sample, sequenced in a study of blood T cell repertoires in COVID-19. Data came from immunoSEQ multiplex PCR; TCRdb stores just in-frame clones and leaves some out. This table has about 280,000 clones, nearly 90% appearing once. Sequencing was done on a sample of PBMCs or T cells enriched from blood (not recorded which). These receptor sequences come from a woman aged 18-29 years with acute COVID-19.

The CDR3 reads CASSTGIHEQYF. CDR3 DNA sequence: TGCGCCAGCAGTACCGGGATCCACGAGCAGTACTTC. The chain joins TRBV5-1 to TRBJ2-7; perhaps TRBD2 as D (5 bases). This CDR3 is built from 12 residues. Germline V gene sequence: CDR1 SGHRS, CDR2 YFSETQ. The V end was cut by 5 bases, the J end by 5 bases, with 11 bases between.

V usage is TRBV7-6 and J usage is TRBJ2-2; 9 bases fit TRBD2. The V gene end was trimmed by 4 bases and the J gene end by 3 bases; junction bases not matched to a gene: 6. This CDR3 has 16 residues. Germline loops: CDR1 SGHVS, CDR2 FNYEAQ. The CDR3 region is CASSSLGLADTGELFF. CDR3 bases: TGTGCCAGCAGCTCCCTGGGACTAGCCGACACCGGGGAGCTGTTTTTT.

Concerning this clone itself: The sample holds other DNA sequences that translate to the same CDR3. V is TRBV27 and J is TRBJ2-2; maybe TRBD1 (5 bases). The germline V and J ends were trimmed by 5 bases and 5 bases, with 12 bases remaining between them. This CDR3 comprises 14 residues. Germline V gene sequence: CDR1 MNHEY, CDR2 SMNVEV (reference sequence). The CDR3 is CASSLGARTGELFF. The CDR3 DNA sequence: TGTGCCAGCAGTCTAGGGGCGCGAACCGGGGAGCTGTTTTTT.

The V gene is TRBV19, the J gene TRBJ2-3, with D perhaps TRBD2 (5 bases). CDR3 length equals 14 residues. Germline values: CDR1 LNHDA, CDR2 SQIVND (reference sequence). Trimming took 6 bases from V and 3 from J, leaving 13 bases between them. The CDR3 reads CASRLRAVTDTQYF. The CDR3 DNA is TGTGCCAGTAGGCTGAGAGCGGTGACAGATACGCAGTATTTT. Full variable domain (remainder filled in from reference TRBV19 and TRBJ2-3): DGGITQSPKYLFRKEGQNVTLSCEQNLNHDAMYWYRQDPGQGLRLIYYSQIVNDFQKGDIAEGYSVSREKKESFPLTVTSAQKNPTAFYLCASRLRAVTDTQYFGPGTRLTVL.

This clone was observed a handful of times. V usage is TRBV19 and J usage is TRBJ2-2; a weak D match, TRBD1 (5 bases). The CDR3 extends over 17 amino acids. Trimming stripped 3 bases from V and 5 bases from J, with 19 bases between. Germline CDR1 LNHDA, CDR2 SQIVND (reference sequence). CDR3 loop: CASSIGVRGKVTGELFF. The CDR3 DNA reads as TGTGCCAGTAGTATTGGAGTTAGGGGTAAAGTTACCGGGGAGCTGTTTTTT. The entire variable domain, with the rest obtained from reference TRBV19 and TRBJ2-2, is as follows: DGGITQSPKYLFRKEGQNVTLSCEQNLNHDAMYWYRQDPGQGLRLIYYSQIVNDFQKGDIAEGYSVSREKKESFPLTVTSAQKNPTAFYLCASSIGVRGKVTGELFFGEGSRLTVL.

The V call is TRBV3-1 (or the pseudogene TRBV3-2), the J call TRBJ1-4; the match to TRBD1 covers 9 bases. The J segment lost 6 bases and the V segment lost 4 bases, leaving 6 bases of the junction unmatched. The CDR3 spans 15 residues. Germline-derived CDR1 and CDR2 are LGHDT and YNNKEL (reference sequence). The CDR3 protein is CASSRDGTGHEKLFF. The DNA of the CDR3 is TGTGCCAGCAGCCGAGATGGGACAGGGCATGAAAAACTGTTTTTT.

The V and J genes are TRBV6-5 and TRBJ2-2; TRBD2 is a possible D gene (5 bases). Trimming took off 7 bases at V and 2 bases at J, with 14 bases between the two ends. CDR3 length equals 15 residues. Germline-derived CDR1 and CDR2 are MNHEY and SVGAGI. This chain's CDR3 is CASTPSSSNTGELFF. The CDR3 DNA reads as TGTGCCAGCACGCCGTCTAGCAGTAACACCGGGGAGCTGTTTTTT.

J is TRBJ1-1 and V is TRBV2; TRBD1 aligns across 10 bases. The ends lost 10 bases at V and 5 bases at J; junction bases unmatched: 10. CDR1 and CDR2 from the germline V gene are SNHLY and FYNNEI. This CDR3 region has 14 residues. The CDR3 nucleotides read TGTGCCATAGACAGGGGGCGGGTGTGGACTGAAGCTTTCTTT. Its protein is CAIDRGRVWTEAFF.

The V call is TRBV27, the J call TRBJ2-1; 7 bases line up with TRBD1. CDR1 is MNHEY and CDR2 is SMNVEV in the germline V gene (reference sequence). CDR3 length: 15 amino acids. Trimming cost V 5 bases and J 2 bases; bases outside gene matches: 6. CDR3 nucleotide sequence: TGTGCCAGCAGTGCCAGACAGGGTGCCTACAATGAGCAGTTCTTC. Translated: CASSARQGAYNEQFF.